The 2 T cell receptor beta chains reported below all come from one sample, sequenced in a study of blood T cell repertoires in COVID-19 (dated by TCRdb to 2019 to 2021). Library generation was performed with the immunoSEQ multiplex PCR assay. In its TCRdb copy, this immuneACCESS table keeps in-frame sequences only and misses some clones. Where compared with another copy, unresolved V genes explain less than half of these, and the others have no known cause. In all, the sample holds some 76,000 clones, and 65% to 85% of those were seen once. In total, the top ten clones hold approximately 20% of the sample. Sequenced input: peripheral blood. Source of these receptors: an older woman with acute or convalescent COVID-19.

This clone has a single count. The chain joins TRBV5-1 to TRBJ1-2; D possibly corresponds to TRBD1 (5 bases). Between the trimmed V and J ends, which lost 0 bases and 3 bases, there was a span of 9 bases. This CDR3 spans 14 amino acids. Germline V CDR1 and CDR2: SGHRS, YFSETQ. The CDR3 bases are TGCGCCAGCAGCTTGGTGACAGTTGACTATGGCTACACCTTC. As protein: CASSLVTVDYGYTF.

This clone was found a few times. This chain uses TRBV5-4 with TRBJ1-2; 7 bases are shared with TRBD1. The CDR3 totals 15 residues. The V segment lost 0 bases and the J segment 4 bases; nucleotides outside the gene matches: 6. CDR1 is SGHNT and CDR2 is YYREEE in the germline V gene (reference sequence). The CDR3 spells CASSLGERGLYGYTF. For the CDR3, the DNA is TGTGCCAGCAGCTTGGGTGAAAGGGGGCTCTATGGCTACACCTTC.